These 18 T cell receptor beta chains were sequenced from one sample in a study of cytomegalovirus exposure and HLA in healthy donors. The PCR contained 60 Vbeta and 13 Jbeta primers. TCRdb's table, derived via immunoSEQ multiplex PCR, lists solely in-frame clones and lacks some. The table records 100,000 to 150,000 clones, more than 65% of them present only once. Sequenced material: PBMCs. The receptors here all came from a woman aged 55-69 years in good health and CMV-seropositive.

The genes are TRBV14 and TRBJ2-5, with D possibly TRBD2 on 5 matching bases. This CDR3 comprises 13 residues. Trimming removed 2 bases from V and 2 bases from J, with 6 bases in between. The germline gives CDR1 SGHDN, CDR2 FVKESK. The CDR3 sequence is CASSQPGQETQYF. CDR3 in DNA: TGTGCCAGCAGCCAACCGGGACAAGAGACCCAGTACTTC.

This clone has more than one count but fewer than ten. The V call is TRBV30, the J call TRBJ1-4; D might be TRBD1 (5 bases). The length of the CDR3 is 15 residues. The germline gives CDR1 GTSNPN, CDR2 SVGIG (reference sequence). The V end lost 3 bases, the J end lost 7 bases, and 18 bases lay between the germline ends. CDR3: CAWRPGGTRSEKLFF. The CDR3 DNA follows: TGTGCCTGGAGGCCAGGAGGGACCCGGAGTGAAAAACTGTTTTTT.

This clone showed up just a few times. The V call is TRBV30, the J call TRBJ1-4; the D gene is possibly TRBD1 (5 bases). V was pared by 5 bases and J by 0 bases, with 7 bases between. Germline V gene lookup returns CDR1 GTSNPN and CDR2 SVGIG (reference sequence). This CDR3 has 13 residues. The CDR3 loop reads CAWSQATNEKLFF. CDR3 DNA: TGTGCCTGGTCACAGGCAACTAATGAAAAACTGTTTTTT.

This clone was counted a single time. The rearrangement uses TRBV30 and TRBJ1-3; D remains ambiguous. This CDR3 spans 12 amino acids. Germline loops: CDR1 GTSNPN, CDR2 SVGIG (reference sequence). Between the trimmed V and J ends, which lost 5 bases and 0 bases, there was a span of 5 bases. The DNA for the CDR3 is TGTGCCTGGGGAGTCTCTGGAAACACCATATATTTT. Residues: CAWGVSGNTIYF. Looking up the rest from reference TRBV30 and TRBJ1-3 gives the full variable domain: SQTIHQWPATLVQPVGSPLSLECTVEGTSNPNLYWYRQAAGRGLQLLFYSVGIGQISSEVPQNLSASRPQDRQFILSSKKLLLSDSGFYLCAWGVSGNTIYFGEGSWLTVV.

The chain combines TRBV30 with TRBJ2-7; 7 bases map to TRBD1. The CDR3 has 14 amino acids. With 2 bases clipped from V and 2 bases from J, the junction kept 6 bases outside the gene matches. Germline V gives CDR1 GTSNPN, CDR2 SVGIG (reference sequence). This CDR3 is CAWSPDRGPYEQYF. CDR3 DNA: TGTGCCTGGAGTCCCGATAGGGGGCCCTACGAGCAGTACTTC.

This clone has just one count. The chain recombines TRBV15 with TRBJ2-2; 8 positions agree with TRBD2. Germline V lookup: CDR1 LNHNV, CDR2 YYDKDF (reference sequence). This CDR3 is 14 amino acids long. V lost 5 bases and J lost 6; bases outside the gene matches: 5. This chain's CDR3 is CATSRGRTSGELFF. Written as DNA, the CDR3 is TGTGCCACCAGCCGCGGGAGGACATCCGGGGAGCTGTTTTTT.

In this sample, this clone turned up a few times. In DNA, the CDR3 is TGTGCCAGTAGCCTGGGCAGGGAAAGCAATCAGCCCCAGCATTTT. It is translated as CASSLGRESNQPQHF. This chain connects TRBV19 to TRBJ1-5; D may be TRBD1 (5 bases). V dropped 6 bases and J dropped 1 base, with 13 bases sitting between them. The length of the CDR3 is 15 residues. The germline V gene has CDR1 LNHDA and CDR2 SQIVND (reference sequence).

This sequence joins TRBV5-8 and TRBJ1-2; D might be TRBD1 (6 bases). The length of the CDR3 is 12 residues. Trimming removed 10 bases at V and 8 bases at J, with 18 bases between. Per germline, CDR1 SGHTS and CDR2 YDEGEE. The CDR3 sequence: CAGNRELEGYTF. CDR3 in DNA: TGTGCCGGGAACAGGGAGTTAGAGGGCTACACCTTC.

This clone turned up a few times. The gene calls are TRBV6-1 and TRBJ1-3; no clear D. Looked up from germline, CDR1 is MNHNS and CDR2 is SASEGT. The CDR3 is made up of 15 amino acids. V gave up 6 bases and J gave up 4 bases, with 16 bases separating them. The CDR3 nucleotides are TGTGCCAGCAGACTGCGACATGCAGAAGGAAACACCATATATTTT. This codes for CASRLRHAEGNTIYF.

With respect to this clone: At one boundary the junction diverges from the germline segment, which might be a read error. The V gene is TRBV5-1, the J gene TRBJ1-1, with 8 positions matching TRBD1. The germline gives CDR1 SGHRS, CDR2 YFSETQ. The CDR3 runs 17 residues. The chain's CDR3 is CASSHYAQGAGNTGAFF. Written as DNA, the CDR3 is TGCGCCAGCAGCCACTACGCCCAGGGGGCCGGAAACACTGGAGCTTTCTTT. Full variable domain (rest looked up from reference TRBV5-1 and TRBJ1-1): KAGVTQTPRYLIKTRGQQVTLSCSPISGHRSVSWYQQTPGQGLQFLFEYFSETQRNKGNFPGRFSGRQFSNSRSEMNVSTLELGDSALYLCASSHYAQGAGNTGAFFGQGTRLTVV.

The rearrangement uses TRBV5-1 and TRBJ2-5, with D unresolved. V lost 2 bases and J lost 2, with 10 bases in between. The CDR3 covers 14 residues. From germline, CDR1 is SGHRS and CDR2 YFSETQ. The CDR3 protein is CASSFTSPQETQYF. CDR3 nucleotides: TGCGCCAGCAGCTTCACATCACCTCAAGAGACCCAGTACTTC.

The chain couples TRBV6-1 to TRBJ2-4; weak D call: TRBD2 (5 bases). The CDR3 runs 14 residues. Trimming removed 7 bases from V and 9 bases from J, with 19 bases in between. In germline, CDR1 is MNHNS, CDR2 SASEGT. The CDR3 sequence: CASNLSGRESIQYF. DNA of the CDR3: TGTGCCAGCAACCTATCCGGACGGGAAAGCATTCAGTACTTC.

The CDR3 protein is CASSTDQGAADTQYF. The CDR3 region has the DNA TGCGCCAGCAGCACCGACCAGGGGGCAGCAGATACGCAGTATTTT. The J gene is TRBJ2-3, the V gene TRBV5-1; 8 nucleotides align to TRBD1. This CDR3 region has 15 residues. CDR1 is SGHRS, CDR2 YFSETQ, per germline. Trimming cost V 4 bases and J 4 bases; bases outside gene matches: 8. The whole variable domain, filled in from reference TRBV5-1 and TRBJ2-3, reads KAGVTQTPRYLIKTRGQQVTLSCSPISGHRSVSWYQQTPGQGLQFLFEYFSETQRNKGNFPGRFSGRQFSNSRSEMNVSTLELGDSALYLCASSTDQGAADTQYFGPGTRLTVL.

The chain is built from TRBV11-2 and TRBJ1-2, with a tentative D call TRBD1 (5 bases). CDR3 size: 14 residues. The V and J ends lost 5 bases and 1 base respectively, with 11 bases between them. Germline V gene lookup returns CDR1 SGHAT and CDR2 FQNNGV. The CDR3 bases are TGTGCCAGCAGCCGCCCGGGGGGTAACTATGGCTACACCTTC. Protein product: CASSRPGGNYGYTF.

The chain links TRBV19 to TRBJ2-7; 10 bases align to TRBD1. Germline CDR1 is LNHDA and CDR2 is SQIVND (reference sequence). This CDR3 spans 15 amino acids. V gave up 5 bases and J gave up 2 bases; unmatched junction bases: 6. CDR3 amino acids: CASSLRTGGAYEQYF. DNA for the CDR3: TGTGCCAGTAGTCTAAGGACAGGGGGGGCCTACGAGCAGTACTTC.

The chain links TRBV11-2 to TRBJ1-1; weak D call: TRBD1 (6 bases). There are 18 residues in the CDR3. The V end lost 0 bases, the J end lost 0 bases, and 17 bases lay between the germline ends. Germline values: CDR1 SGHAT, CDR2 FQNNGV. The CDR3 DNA sequence: TGTGCCAGCAGCTTAGAACCCCAGCAGGGGCCCTTGAACACTGAAGCTTTCTTT. This gives the protein CASSLEPQQGPLNTEAFF.

The rearrangement links TRBV10-2 to TRBJ2-3; 10 nucleotides align to TRBD2. Germline V gives CDR1 WSHSY, CDR2 SAAADI. The CDR3 sequence is 16 residues long. Trimming took 1 base from V and 4 from J; bases not matched to a gene: 5. CDR3 DNA: TGCGCCAGCAGTGAGTTGGAGCGGGAGGGCCCAGATACGCAGTATTTT. Encoded protein: CASSELEREGPDTQYF.

The chain has TRBV7-9 and TRBJ2-7, with 12 bases identical to TRBD2. Per germline, CDR1 SEHNR and CDR2 FQNEAQ (reference sequence). CDR3 length: 16 residues. J lost 1 base, V lost 5 bases, and 6 bases had no gene match. The CDR3 region is CASSPTSGSESYEQYF. In nucleotides, the CDR3 is TGTGCCAGCAGCCCGACTAGCGGGAGTGAGTCCTACGAGCAGTACTTC.